The 20 T cell receptor beta chains below all came from one sample that was sequenced in a study of CXCR3-negative and CXCR3-positive naive CD8 T cells. Their antigens are not known. Preparation of TRB cDNA libraries relied on 5' RACE carrying UMI labels. From its re-call of the 5' RACE reads, TCRdb lists each CDR3 protein once, without DNA. This sample's table reports about 120,000 distinct CDR3 sequences. Study outcomes and limitations: Relative to CXCR3-negative naive cells, CXCR3-positive naive cells had more hydrophobic TRB CDR3s.

Sequencing was carried out using naive CXCR3+ CD8+ T cells from blood. Regarding subset: CD45RO-CCR7+CD27+CD95- naive CD8+ T cells expressing CXCR3 (TNR3+). The receptors originated from a human donor in good health. Some clones in this sample may be carry-over from other donors' samples.

The CDR3 sequence: CASSSTSGKTGELFF. The chain has TRBV28 and TRBJ2-2; the TCRdb D gene call, TRBD2, has no DNA to confirm it. This CDR3 is 15 amino acids long. Looked up from germline, CDR1 is MDHEN and CDR2 is SYDVKM.

This chain uses TRBV7-9 with TRBJ1-4; the TCRdb call, TRBD1, lacks DNA for checking. The CDR3 is 13 amino acids. Per germline, CDR1 SEHNR and CDR2 FQNEAQ (reference sequence). CDR3 residues: CASSFGDSEKLFF.

The chain carries TRBV7-9 and TRBJ2-1. The germline V gene encodes CDR1 SEHNR and CDR2 FQNEAQ (reference sequence). This CDR3 spans 13 amino acids. CDR3: CASSGINYNEQFF.

This chain connects TRBV14 to TRBJ2-5; checking the TCRdb D call of TRBD1 is not possible without DNA. The germline CDR1 and CDR2 sequences are SGHDN and FVKESK. This CDR3 region has 15 residues. The CDR3 is CASSPTAGLGETQYF. The variable domain in full, completed from reference TRBV14 and TRBJ2-5, reads EAGVTQFPSHSVIEKGQTVTLRCDPISGHDNLYWYRRVMGKEIKFLLHFVKESKQDESGMPNNRFLAERTGGTYSTLKVQPAELEDSGVYFCASSPTAGLGETQYFGPGTRLLVL.

V and J are TRBV30 and TRBJ1-5. CDR3 length: 13 amino acids. The germline CDR1 and CDR2 sequences are GTSNPN and SVGIG (reference sequence). The CDR3 reads CAWSVGDNQPQHF. The variable domain in full, completed from reference TRBV30 and TRBJ1-5, reads SQTIHQWPATLVQPVGSPLSLECTVEGTSNPNLYWYRQAAGRGLQLLFYSVGIGQISSEVPQNLSASRPQDRQFILSSKKLLLSDSGFYLCAWSVGDNQPQHFGDGTRLSIL.

The rearrangement joins TRBV4-3 to TRBJ2-7; with no DNA, the TCRdb D assignment of TRBD2 cannot be verified. Germline V gives CDR1 LGHNA, CDR2 YSLEER. This CDR3 comprises 15 residues. The CDR3 reads CASGQDIGTIYEQYF.

The V call is TRBV7-2, the J call TRBJ2-5; with no DNA, the TCRdb D assignment of TRBD2 cannot be verified. In germline, CDR1 is SGHTA, CDR2 FQGNSA. CDR3 length: 14 amino acids. The CDR3 spells CASSLIGLRETQYF.

The V and J genes are TRBV11-3 and TRBJ2-1. The CDR3 length is 16 residues. Germline values: CDR1 SGHNT, CDR2 YENEEA. CDR3 residues: CASSLDFGFSYNEQFF.

This chain uses TRBV3-1 with TRBJ2-2; checking the TCRdb D call of TRBD1 is not possible without DNA. The CDR3 extends over 16 amino acids. Germline V gene sequence: CDR1 LGHDT, CDR2 YNNKEL (reference sequence). The chain's CDR3 is CASSLRTGYFPGELFF.

The rearrangement uses TRBV6-5 and TRBJ1-2; TCRdb indicates TRBD1, and absent DNA this call remains unverified. CDR3 length: 18 residues. Per germline, CDR1 MNHEY and CDR2 SVGAGI. CDR3: CASSLLAVTNRGFLGYTF.

The V call is TRBV29-1, the J call TRBJ1-1; TCRdb gives TRBD1 as the D gene, but with no DNA this cannot be confirmed. The germline CDR1 and CDR2 sequences are SQVTM and ANQGSEA. CDR3 size: 11 residues. The CDR3 loop is CSALGQTEAFF. Using reference TRBV29-1 and TRBJ1-1 for the parts outside the CDR3, the full variable domain is SAVISQKPSRDICQRGTSLTIQCQVDSQVTMMFWYRQQPGQSLTLIATANQGSEATYESGFVIDKFPISRPNLTFSTLTVSNMSPEDSSIYLCSALGQTEAFFGQGTRLTVV.

The chain uses TRBV7-9 and TRBJ2-7; TCRdb's D call of TRBD1 is untestable without DNA. This CDR3 has 19 residues. Germline V gene lookup returns CDR1 SEHNR and CDR2 FQNEAQ (reference sequence). The CDR3 sequence: CASSLTTGTSLGTPYEQYF.

The chain couples TRBV7-2 to TRBJ1-1. CDR3 length: 12 residues. The germline V gene has CDR1 SGHTA and CDR2 FQGNSA. The CDR3 sequence is CASSWMGTEAFF.

The chain is built from TRBV29-1 and TRBJ2-7; TCRdb designates TRBD2, a call that cannot be tested without DNA. From germline, CDR1 is SQVTM and CDR2 ANQGSEA. This CDR3 is built from 14 residues. This CDR3 reads CSVTGLAGFIEQYF.

V is TRBV5-6 and J is TRBJ2-5; the D call from TCRdb, TRBD2, cannot be confirmed without DNA. The CDR3 extends over 16 amino acids. Looked up from germline, CDR1 is SGHDT and CDR2 is YYEEEE. The CDR3 sequence: CASSLEASGDQETQYF.

The chain employs TRBV7-9 and TRBJ1-2. The CDR3 has 13 amino acids. Germline CDR1 reads SEHNR; CDR2 reads FQNEAQ (reference sequence). CDR3 loop: CASSLAAAYGYTF.

The V call is TRBV7-9, the J call TRBJ2-2. In germline, CDR1 is SEHNR, CDR2 FQNEAQ (reference sequence). The CDR3 runs to 13 residues. CDR3 sequence reads: CASSFRANGELFF. The entire variable domain, with the rest obtained from reference TRBV7-9 and TRBJ2-2, is as follows: DTGVSQNPRHKITKRGQNVTFRCDPISEHNRLYWYRQTLGQGPEFLTYFQNEAQLEKSRLLSDRFSAERPKGSFSTLEIQRTEQGDSAMYLCASSFRANGELFFGEGSRLTVL.

The V call is TRBV29-1, the J call TRBJ2-3; TCRdb indicates TRBD2, and absent DNA this call remains unverified. This CDR3 spans 13 amino acids. Germline loops: CDR1 SQVTM, CDR2 ANQGSEA. The CDR3 sequence is CSVAGGSTDTQYF.

This chain joins TRBV24-1 and TRBJ1-1. The germline V gene encodes CDR1 KGHDR and CDR2 SFDVKD. The CDR3 spans 14 residues. CDR3 amino acids: CAPQGGTAEQEAFF.

V gene TRBV2 combines with J gene TRBJ2-1; the TRBD2 assignment by TCRdb is unverifiable without DNA. Germline V gene lookup returns CDR1 SNHLY and CDR2 FYNNEI. The CDR3 is made up of 18 amino acids. The CDR3 region is CASSEIFVRLAGADEQFF.